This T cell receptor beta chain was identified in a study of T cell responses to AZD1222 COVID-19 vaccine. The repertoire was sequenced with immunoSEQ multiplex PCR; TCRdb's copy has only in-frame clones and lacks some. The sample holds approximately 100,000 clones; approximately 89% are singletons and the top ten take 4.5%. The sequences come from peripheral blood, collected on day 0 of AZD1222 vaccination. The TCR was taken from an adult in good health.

The CDR3 is CSASSPGRSTNEKLFF. The CDR3 region has the DNA TGCAGTGCTAGTTCCCCAGGGAGATCAACTAATGAAAAACTGTTTTTT. The V and J genes are TRBV20-1 and TRBJ1-4, with D possibly TRBD1 on 5 matching bases. V lost 3 bases and J lost 0, with 14 bases in between. CDR3 size: 16 residues. Germline V gene data show CDR1 as DFQATT and CDR2 as SNEGSKA (reference sequence).